The entry below gives a single T cell receptor (beta chain) sequence along with its context. Its antigen remains unknown. Ages of hyperthyroidism patients ran from 18 to 65, and their diagnoses were new, under 2 months' duration. Patients were left out if they had other autoimmune diseases, uncontrolled infections, pregnancy or lactation. Germline V gene sequence: CDR1 SGHTA, CDR2 FQGNSA. The trim removed 1 base at V and 5 bases at J, leaving 7 bases unmatched. The CDR3 contains 15 residues. Transcripts of RNA were the source for amplifying TCR beta CDR3 regions. Second-round multiplex PCR came after first-round RT-PCR with HTBI primers. Using its own MiXCR run on the multiplex PCR reads, TCRdb lists one record per CDR3 protein. Among around 1,000,000 distinct CDR3 sequences listed, around a third were seen once. The record originates from a study of Graves' ophthalmopathy and Graves' hyperthyroidism. Study overall: Cases classed as stable hyperthyroidism had no ophthalmopathy within 18 months of follow-up.

Study-wide results and limits: Sensitivity reached 60% to 71% and specificity about 78% when the model predicted ophthalmopathy progression.

The sample taken for sequencing was peripheral blood or thyroid tissue (not recorded which). The TCR was taken from an adult man with Graves' hyperthyroidism. The rearrangement links TRBV7-2 to TRBJ2-5, with TRBD2 identical over 7 bases. CDR3 coding DNA: TGTGCCAGCAGCTTAGGGAGGGGAGGGTACGAGACCCAGTACTTC. Protein sequence: CASSLGRGGYETQYF. Full variable domain (remainder filled in from reference TRBV7-2 and TRBJ2-5): GAGVSQSPSNKVTEKGKDVELRCDPISGHTALYWYRQSLGQGLEFLIYFQGNSAPDKSGLPSDRFSAERTGGSVSTLTIQRTQQEDSAVYLCASSLGRGGYETQYFGPGTRLLVL.